What follows is one TCR beta chain and its context. The antigen remains undetermined. This CDR3 is 15 amino acids long. The V gene's germline CDR1 is SGHRS and CDR2 YFSETQ. V was pared by 2 bases and J by 5 bases, with 16 bases between. These data come from a study of T-cell memory formation after mild COVID-19. Study results and caveats: A second wave expanding day 15 to 37 was CD4+-biased; contracting clones were balanced.

TCRdb re-analysed the 5' RACE reads in MiXCR, keeping a single row per CDR3 protein. In the table there are fewer than 300,000 distinct CDR3 sequences, about a sixth of which are singletons. V is TRBV5-1 and J is TRBJ2-5; the D gene is possibly TRBD1 (6 bases). The specimen sequenced was PBMCs or a T cell subset sorted from them (not recorded which). The receptor comes from a man between 18 and 29 years old who had mild COVID-19 (a few samples of this study predate the infection). Cell type and time point are not known. The CDR3 reads CASSLGTGQEETQYF. CDR3 nucleotide sequence: TGCGCCAGCAGCTTAGGAACAGGGCAGGAGGAGACCCAGTACTTC.